This T cell receptor beta chain was sequenced in a study of fetal regulatory T cell absence and autoimmunity. As for the study in general: The IPEX patients lacked clinical diabetes but had exocrine pancreas autoimmunity. Study-level points and caveats: TRB gene family usage was broadly similar in cord blood and pancreas. In IPEX, the enrichment was taken to support antigen-driven autoimmunity before birth.

To note about this clone: The target antigen is unknown.

The assay was run at survey level. Assay used: immunoSEQ multiplex PCR; TCRdb lists only in-frame clones, some missing. This table holds 46,000 or so clones, just under 85% found once. Germline CDR1 and CDR2: SGHRS and YFSETQ. The CDR3 has 16 amino acids. V shed 0 bases, J shed 2 bases, and the junction held 4 bases outside the gene matches. The clonotype was recovered from a newborn boy with IPEX syndrome. The sample taken for sequencing was cord blood. The rearrangement links TRBV5-1 to TRBJ2-5; 10 bases are shared with TRBD2. The CDR3 loop is CASSLELAGSQETQYF. CDR3 coding DNA: TGCGCCAGCAGCTTGGAACTAGCGGGGTCACAAGAGACCCAGTACTTC.